This is a list of T cell receptor beta chains from one sample in a study of OX40 agonist ivuxolimab in advanced cancers. Method: immunoSEQ multiplex PCR; TCRdb's copy keeps in-frame clones and lacks some. The repertoire includes some 100,000 clones, 90% of them detected once, and about 0.29% sits in the top ten. The specimen was CD4+ or CD8+ T cells sorted from blood, collected in a trial of the OX40 agonist ivuxolimab. The receptor source for this set is an adult with an advanced solid tumor such as melanoma, head and neck, liver or kidney cancer. The CDR3 runs from the conserved cysteine through the conserved F or W. D genes are given only for firm matches. Only part of the rows carry a size: once, few, many, or a class if the clone is expanded.

V gene	J gene	clone size	D gene	CDR3 protein	CDR3 DNA
TRBV28	TRBJ2-2	NA	NA	CASSSSVNTGELFF	TGTGCCAGCAGTTCAAGCGTTAACACCGGGGAGCTGTTTTTT
TRBV6-5	TRBJ2-1	NA	NA	CASSAAVNEQFF	TGTGCCAGCAGCGCCGCGGTCAATGAGCAGTTCTTC
TRBV5-1	TRBJ2-5	NA	TRBD1	CASSLATGSEETQYF	TGCGCCAGCAGCTTGGCGACAGGGTCAGAAGAGACCCAGTACTTC
TRBV5-1	TRBJ2-5	NA	TRBD2	CASSSGRGGQETQYF	TGCGCCAGCAGCTCCGGTCGCGGGGGACAAGAGACCCAGTACTTC
TRBV19	TRBJ2-6	NA	NA	CASSTSGGGSSSGANVLTF	TGTGCCAGTAGTACGTCGGGAGGGGGCAGCTCCTCTGGGGCCAACGTCCTGACTTTC
TRBV28	TRBJ2-5	NA	TRBD1	CASSTGAETQYF	TGTGCCAGCAGTACAGGGGCAGAGACCCAGTACTTC
TRBV25-1	TRBJ2-1	NA	TRBD2	CASSEASGAGEQFF	TGTGCCAGCAGTGAAGCTAGCGGGGCTGGGGAGCAGTTCTTC
TRBV15	TRBJ2-7	NA	TRBD2	CATSRDLAGVEQYF	TGTGCCACCAGCAGAGACCTAGCGGGAGTCGAGCAGTACTTC
TRBV19	TRBJ1-3	NA	NA	CASRPQELLDTIYF	TGTGCCAGTAGACCTCAGGAACTTCTTGACACCATATATTTT
TRBV6-5	TRBJ2-2	once	TRBD2	CASRREGVGTGELFF	TGTGCCAGCCGGCGGGAGGGGGTTGGCACCGGGGAGCTGTTTTTT
TRBV28	TRBJ1-3	NA	NA	CASSDPRFSGNTIYF	TGTGCCAGCAGCGATCCCCGGTTCTCTGGAAACACCATATATTTT
TRBV28	TRBJ1-5	NA	NA	CASSPSRGFGDQPQHF	TGTGCCAGCAGTCCCAGTCGGGGCTTCGGGGATCAGCCCCAGCATTTT
TRBV7-2	TRBJ2-5	NA	NA	CASSFGQGETQYF	TGTGCCAGCAGCTTCGGACAAGGAGAGACCCAGTACTTC
TRBV7-9	TRBJ2-3	NA	NA	CASSLAWDSTDTQYF	TGTGCCAGCAGCTTAGCGTGGGACAGCACAGATACGCAGTATTTT
TRBV25-1	TRBJ2-2	NA	TRBD2	CASSVLGTSGASGELFF	TGTGCCAGCAGTGTTTTAGGGACTAGCGGCGCTTCCGGGGAGCTGTTTTTT
TRBV28	TRBJ1-1	NA	TRBD1	CASSLPGQLNTEAFF	TGTGCCAGCAGTTTACCGGGACAGCTTAACACTGAAGCTTTCTTT
TRBV4-3	TRBJ2-7	NA	NA	CASSQDKGYEQYF	TGCGCCAGCAGCCAGGACAAAGGATACGAGCAGTACTTC
TRBV30	TRBJ1-5	once	NA	CAWSAGRVSLGNQPQHF	TGTGCCTGGAGTGCAGGGCGGGTTTCTCTCGGCAATCAGCCCCAGCATTTT
TRBV5-1	TRBJ2-7	NA	TRBD2	CASSSELAGVGEQYF	TGCGCCAGCAGCTCAGAACTAGCGGGTGTGGGCGAGCAGTACTTC
TRBV11-2	TRBJ2-3	NA	NA	CASSLDPPPGTQYF	TGTGCCAGCAGCTTAGATCCGCCTCCAGGGACGCAGTATTTT
TRBV28	TRBJ2-2	NA	TRBD1	CASSTGAPNTGELFF	TGTGCCAGCAGCACAGGGGCTCCGAACACCGGGGAGCTGTTTTTT
TRBV10-3	TRBJ2-7	NA	TRBD1	CAISKGQGSSYEQYF	TGTGCCATCAGCAAGGGACAGGGAAGCTCCTACGAGCAGTACTTC
TRBV5-1	TRBJ2-7	NA	NA	CASSPRWGAYEQYF	TGCGCCAGCAGCCCCCGGTGGGGAGCCTACGAGCAGTACTTC
TRBV19	TRBJ1-4	NA	TRBD1	CASTDGTATNEKLFF	TGTGCCAGTACCGATGGGACAGCAACTAATGAAAAACTGTTTTTT
TRBV11-1	TRBJ2-7	NA	NA	CASSLVRGAYEQYF	TGTGCCAGCAGCTTAGTACGGGGTGCCTACGAGCAGTACTTC
TRBV2	TRBJ2-1	NA	NA	CASTRVGRGSYNGQFF	TGTGCCAGCACACGCGTCGGGAGAGGATCCTACAATGGGCAGTTCTTC
TRBV14	TRBJ1-6	NA	NA	CASSQDLANSPLHF	TGTGCCAGCAGCCAAGATTTAGCTAATTCACCCCTCCACTTT
TRBV15	TRBJ1-3	NA	NA	CATSRERTPGNTIYF	TGTGCCACCAGCAGAGAAAGGACACCCGGAAACACCATATATTTT
TRBV4-1	TRBJ2-2	NA	NA	CASSQDDRANTGELFF	TGCGCCAGCAGCCAAGACGACCGCGCGAACACCGGGGAGCTGTTTTTT